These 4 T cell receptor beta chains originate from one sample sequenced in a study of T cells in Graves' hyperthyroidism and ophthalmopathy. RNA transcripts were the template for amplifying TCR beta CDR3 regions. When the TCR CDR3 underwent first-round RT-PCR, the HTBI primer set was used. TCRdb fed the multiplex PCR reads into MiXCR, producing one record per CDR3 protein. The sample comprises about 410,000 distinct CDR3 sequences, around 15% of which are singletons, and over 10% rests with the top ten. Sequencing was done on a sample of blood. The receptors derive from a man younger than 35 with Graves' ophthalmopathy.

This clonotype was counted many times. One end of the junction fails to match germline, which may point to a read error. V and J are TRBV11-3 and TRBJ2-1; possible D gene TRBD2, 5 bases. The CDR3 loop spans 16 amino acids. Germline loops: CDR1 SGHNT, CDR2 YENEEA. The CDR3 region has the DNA TGTGCCAGCAGCTTAGGGCGGTCTAGCTCCGACAATGAGCAGTTCTTC. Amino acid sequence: CASSLGRSSSDNEQFF. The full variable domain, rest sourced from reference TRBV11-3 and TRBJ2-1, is EAGVVQSPRYKIIEKKQPVAFWCNPISGHNTLYWYLQNLGQGPELLIRYENEEAVDDSQLPKDRFSAERLKGVDSTLKIQPAELGDSAVYLCASSLGRSSSDNEQFFGPGTRLTVL.

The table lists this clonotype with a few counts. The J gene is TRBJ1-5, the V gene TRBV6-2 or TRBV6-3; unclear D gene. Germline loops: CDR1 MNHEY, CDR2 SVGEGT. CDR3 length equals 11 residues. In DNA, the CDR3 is TGTGGTTCAGGAGGGAATCAGCCCCAGCATTTT. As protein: CGSGGNQPQHF.

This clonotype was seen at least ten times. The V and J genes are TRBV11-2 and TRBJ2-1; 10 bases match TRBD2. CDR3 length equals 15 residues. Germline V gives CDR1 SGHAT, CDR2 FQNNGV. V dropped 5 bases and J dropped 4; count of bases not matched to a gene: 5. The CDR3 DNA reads TGTGCCAGCAGCAAACGGACTAGCGGATACAATGAGCAGTTCTTC. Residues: CASSKRTSGYNEQFF.

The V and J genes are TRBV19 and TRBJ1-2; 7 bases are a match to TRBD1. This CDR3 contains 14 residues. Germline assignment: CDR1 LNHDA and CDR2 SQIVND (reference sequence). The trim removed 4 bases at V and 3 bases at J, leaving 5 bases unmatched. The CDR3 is CASSSKTGHYGYTF. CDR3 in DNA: TGTGCCAGTAGTAGCAAGACAGGGCACTATGGCTACACCTTC.